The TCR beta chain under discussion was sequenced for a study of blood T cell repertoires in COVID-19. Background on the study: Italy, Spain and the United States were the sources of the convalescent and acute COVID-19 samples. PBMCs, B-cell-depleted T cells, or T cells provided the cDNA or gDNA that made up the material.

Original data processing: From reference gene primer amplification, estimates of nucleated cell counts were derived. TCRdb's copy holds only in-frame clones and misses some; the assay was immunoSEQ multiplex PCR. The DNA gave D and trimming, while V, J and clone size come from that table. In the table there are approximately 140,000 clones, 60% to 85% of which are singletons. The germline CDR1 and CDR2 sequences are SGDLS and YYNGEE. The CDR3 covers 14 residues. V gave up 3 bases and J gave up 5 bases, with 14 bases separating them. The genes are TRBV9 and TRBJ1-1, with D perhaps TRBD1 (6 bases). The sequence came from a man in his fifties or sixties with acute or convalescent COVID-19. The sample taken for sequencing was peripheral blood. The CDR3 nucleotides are TGTGCCAGCAGCGCCTTTCGTGGGACAACTGAAGCTTTCTTT. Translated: CASSAFRGTTEAFF.